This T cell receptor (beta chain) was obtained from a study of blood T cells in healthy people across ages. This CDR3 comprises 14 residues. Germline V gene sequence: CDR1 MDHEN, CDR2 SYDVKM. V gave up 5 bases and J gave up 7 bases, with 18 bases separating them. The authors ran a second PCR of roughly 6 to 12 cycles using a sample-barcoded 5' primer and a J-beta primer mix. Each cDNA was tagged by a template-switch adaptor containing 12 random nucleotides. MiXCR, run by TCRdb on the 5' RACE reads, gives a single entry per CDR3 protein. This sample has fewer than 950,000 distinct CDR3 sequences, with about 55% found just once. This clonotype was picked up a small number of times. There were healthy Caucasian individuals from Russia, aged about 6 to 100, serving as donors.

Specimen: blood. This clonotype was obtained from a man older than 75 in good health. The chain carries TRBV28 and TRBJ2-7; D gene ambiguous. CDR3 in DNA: TGTGCCAGCAGTAAAGAACGGGCGCTGAGGGAGCAGTACTTC. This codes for CASSKERALREQYF.